The 22 T cell receptor beta chains below were found in one sample sequenced in a study of blood T cell repertoires in COVID-19. Produced via immunoSEQ multiplex PCR; TCRdb's table is partial and in-frame only. This table holds 200,000 to 250,000 clones, approximately 82% found once. Sequenced sample: peripheral blood. Receptors were obtained from an elderly woman with acute or convalescent COVID-19.

CDR3: CASSQDALAAYNEQFF. Written as DNA, the CDR3 is TGCGCCAGCAGCCAAGATGCACTAGCGGCCTACAATGAGCAGTTCTTC. The J gene is TRBJ2-1, the V gene TRBV4-3, with 8 bases matching TRBD2. Trimming removed 0 bases from V and 2 bases from J; junction bases left unmatched: 3. Germline V gene lookup returns CDR1 LGHNA and CDR2 YSLEER. The CDR3 is 16 residues long.

The count of this clone is one. The chain couples TRBV27 to TRBJ2-5; 9 positions match TRBD2. This CDR3 comprises 17 residues. Germline V gene sequence: CDR1 MNHEY, CDR2 SMNVEV (reference sequence). J gave up 5 bases and V 5 bases, and 15 bases lay outside the gene matches. The chain's CDR3 is CASSNTLTSGIKETQYF. CDR3 nucleotides: TGTGCCAGCAGTAACACCCTGACTAGCGGCATAAAGGAGACCCAGTACTTC.

This sequence joins TRBV19 and TRBJ1-2, with D hard to call. With 6 bases removed from V and 4 bases from J, the gap between germline ends came to 9 bases. The CDR3 loop spans 12 amino acids. Germline CDR1 LNHDA, CDR2 SQIVND (reference sequence). The CDR3 spells CASRFQFYGYTF. The CDR3, as DNA: TGTGCCAGTAGGTTTCAATTCTATGGCTACACCTTC.

The CDR3 nucleotides read TGTGCCAGCAGCCCCGGGGGAAATGGCTACACCTTC. As protein: CASSPGGNGYTF. The chain carries TRBV7-9 and TRBJ1-2, with D maybe TRBD1 (5 bases). In germline, CDR1 is SEHNR, CDR2 FQNEAQ (reference sequence). The CDR3 is made up of 12 amino acids. Deletions cut 5 bases from V and 6 bases from J, with 10 bases between.

This clone is a singleton in its sample. The chain employs TRBV7-2 and TRBJ1-1; D might be TRBD1 (5 bases). Trimming pared 5 bases from V and 6 bases from J, leaving 19 bases between. This CDR3 comprises 15 residues. Germline V gene lookup returns CDR1 SGHTA and CDR2 FQGNSA. CDR3: CASSPYAGTGAEAFF. The CDR3 DNA reads TGTGCCAGCAGCCCGTACGCGGGGACCGGGGCTGAAGCTTTCTTT. The variable domain in full, completed from reference TRBV7-2 and TRBJ1-1, reads GAGVSQSPSNKVTEKGKDVELRCDPISGHTALYWYRQSLGQGLEFLIYFQGNSAPDKSGLPSDRFSAERTGGSVSTLTIQRTQQEDSAVYLCASSPYAGTGAEAFFGQGTRLTVV.

The chain couples TRBV4-3 to TRBJ2-5; possibly TRBD2 for D (6 bases). This CDR3 is 16 amino acids long. V lost 0 bases, J lost 2 bases, and 13 bases lay in between. CDR1 and CDR2 from the germline V gene are LGHNA and YSLEER. The CDR3, as DNA: TGCGCCAGCAGCCAAGAGGTCGTTAGCGGACAAGAGACCCAGTACTTC. Translation: CASSQEVVSGQETQYF.

The chain links TRBV4-2 to TRBJ1-4; TRBD1 matches 7 bases. The germline CDR1 and CDR2 sequences are LGHNA and YNFKEQ. The V segment lost 4 bases and the J segment 10 bases; nucleotides outside the gene matches: 9. The CDR3 spans 14 residues. CDR3 nucleotide sequence: TGTGCCAGCAGCCCCGACAGGGAAGTCGGAAAACTGTTTTTT. Its translation is CASSPDREVGKLFF.

The chain combines TRBV7-6 with TRBJ2-6; no clear D gene. The CDR3 loop spans 15 amino acids. Germline V CDR1 and CDR2: SGHVS, FNYEAQ. The ends were cut back, 1 base at V and 0 bases at J, with 4 bases in the middle. The CDR3 spells CASSLGDSGANVLTF. DNA for the CDR3: TGTGCCAGCAGCTTAGGAGACTCTGGGGCCAACGTCCTGACTTTC. Variable domain in full (rest from reference TRBV7-6 and TRBJ2-6): GAGVSQSPRYKVTKRGQDVALRCDPISGHVSLYWYRQALGQGPEFLTYFNYEAQQDKSGLPNDRFSAERPEGSISTLTIQRTEQRDSAMYRCASSLGDSGANVLTFGAGSRLTVL.

In DNA form, the CDR3 reads TGTGCCAGCAGCTTAACGGGGGGGCCCCCAGATACGCAGTATTTT. It codes for CASSLTGGPPDTQYF. The chain uses TRBV7-3 and TRBJ2-3; possible D gene TRBD2, 7 bases. CDR3 length: 15 amino acids. The germline CDR1 and CDR2 sequences are SGHTA and FQGTGA. The germline V and J ends were trimmed by 0 bases and 4 bases, with 11 bases remaining between them.

The genes are TRBV7-2 and TRBJ2-5; D perhaps matches TRBD1 (5 bases). The germline V gene has CDR1 SGHTA and CDR2 FQGNSA. The germline V and J ends were trimmed by 1 base and 1 base, with 16 bases remaining between them. The CDR3 contains 17 residues. The CDR3 region has the DNA TGTGCCAGCAGCTTAGGTTTTAGAAGGGGCTCCCAAGAGACCCAGTACTTC. Amino acids: CASSLGFRRGSQETQYF.

The chain has TRBV4-3 and TRBJ2-1; 8 bases agree with TRBD2. This CDR3 comprises 20 residues. V shed 0 bases and J 3 bases; nucleotides not matched to a gene: 16. CDR1 and CDR2 from the germline V gene are LGHNA and YSLEER. The CDR3 loop is CASSQEEPGLGQGLYNEQFF. CDR3 DNA: TGCGCCAGCAGCCAAGAAGAGCCGGGACTAGGGCAAGGTCTCTACAATGAGCAGTTCTTC.

This clone turned up a few times. The chain combines TRBV19 with TRBJ2-3, with 13 nucleotides matching TRBD2. The CDR3 runs to 16 residues. Per the germline V gene, CDR1 is LNHDA and CDR2 is SQIVND (reference sequence). Losses at the gene ends were 4 bases for V and 4 bases for J; bases not matched to a gene: 5. The CDR3 reads CASSTGLAGPSDTQYF. CDR3 nucleotide sequence: TGTGCCAGTAGTACGGGACTAGCGGGACCCTCAGATACGCAGTATTTT.

The chain recombines TRBV18 with TRBJ2-7; D is uncertain. Germline CDR1 is KGHSH and CDR2 is LQKENI. The CDR3 has 13 residues. V lost 0 bases, J lost 6 bases, and 9 bases lay in between. The CDR3 DNA reads as TGTGCCAGCTCACCACCGTCGGAGTCCGAGCAGTACTTC. Amino acid sequence: CASSPPSESEQYF.

The chain combines TRBV7-6 with TRBJ2-5; TRBD2 matches at 11 bases. The CDR3 is 17 residues long. The germline CDR1 and CDR2 sequences are SGHVS and FNYEAQ. Trimming at V came to 2 bases and at J to 7 bases, leaving 12 bases not matched to a gene. This CDR3 is CASSLLLAGVLTGTQYF. CDR3 nucleotides: TGTGCCAGCAGCTTATTACTAGCGGGAGTCCTGACGGGGACCCAGTACTTC.

The chain uses TRBV28 and TRBJ2-1; 7 positions match TRBD1. The CDR3 extends over 11 amino acids. Losses at the gene ends were 4 bases for V and 13 bases for J; bases not matched to a gene: 4. Germline V gene data show CDR1 as MDHEN and CDR2 as SYDVKM. DNA of the CDR3: TGTGCCAGCAGTTCCGACAGGGAACAGTTCTTC. Translated, it gives CASSSDREQFF.

The chain couples TRBV7-7 to TRBJ2-5; D is perhaps TRBD1 (5 bases). The ends were cut back, 1 base at V and 4 bases at J, with 7 bases in the middle. Germline V gene data show CDR1 as SSHAT and CDR2 as FNYEAQ (reference sequence). CDR3 length: 13 residues. The CDR3 reads CASSLDRLETQYF. The DNA of the CDR3 is TGTGCCAGCAGCTTAGACAGGCTAGAGACCCAGTACTTC. The complete variable domain, with remaining parts taken from reference TRBV7-7 and TRBJ2-5, reads GAGVSQSPRYKVTKRGQDVTLRCDPISSHATLYWYQQALGQGPEFLTYFNYEAQPDKSGLPSDRFSAERPEGSISTLTIQRTEQRDSAMYRCASSLDRLETQYFGPGTRLLVL.

The gene calls are TRBV7-2 and TRBJ1-2, with D tentatively TRBD1 (5 bases). Germline V gene data show CDR1 as SGHTA and CDR2 as FQGNSA. Trimming took off 2 bases at V and 1 base at J, with 8 bases between the two ends. This CDR3 is 14 amino acids long. The DNA of the CDR3 is TGTGCCAGCAGCTTATGGGGCATTAACTATGGCTACACCTTC. This gives the protein CASSLWGINYGYTF.

This rearrangement joins TRBV28 to TRBJ1-2; 8 positions match TRBD1. This CDR3 comprises 13 residues. The V and J ends lost 5 bases and 4 bases, in that order; junction bases with no gene match: 3. Looked up from germline, CDR1 is MDHEN and CDR2 is SYDVKM. CDR3: CASSLQGGYGYTF. The CDR3 bases are TGTGCCAGCAGTCTACAGGGGGGCTATGGCTACACCTTC.

The CDR3 region is CASSREGNTQYF. In nucleotides, the CDR3 is TGTGCCAGCAGCCGGGAGGGGAATACGCAGTATTTT. This rearrangement joins TRBV7-8 to TRBJ2-3, with 8 bases lining up with TRBD2. With V trimmed by 5 bases and J by 7 bases, 2 bases remained unmatched. There are 12 residues in the CDR3. The germline CDR1 and CDR2 sequences are SGHVS and FQNEAQ.

CDR3 sequence (DNA): TGTGCCAGCAGCCAAGATATGACGGGGGGGCATCGTGAGTTCTTC. Translating it yields CASSQDMTGGHREFF. The chain employs TRBV3-1 (or the pseudogene TRBV3-2) and TRBJ2-1, with 8 bases lining up with TRBD2. J lost 14 bases, V lost 0 bases, and 12 bases had no gene match. Germline V gene lookup returns CDR1 LGHDT and CDR2 YNNKEL (reference sequence). The length of the CDR3 is 15 residues.

This chain uses TRBV10-3 with TRBJ2-7; 9 bases are shared with TRBD1. J was trimmed by 0 bases and V by 6 bases; bases with no gene match: 6. The CDR3 spans 15 residues. CDR1 and CDR2 from the germline V gene are ENHRY and SYGVKD. The chain's CDR3 is CAISSKGQGSYEQYF. CDR3 DNA sequence: TGTGCCATCAGCAGCAAGGGACAGGGCTCCTACGAGCAGTACTTC.

This rearrangement joins TRBV6-5 to TRBJ1-2; D remains ambiguous. Between the trimmed V and J ends, which lost 0 bases and 0 bases, there was a span of 8 bases. This CDR3 spans 15 amino acids. Germline lookup yields CDR1 MNHEY and CDR2 SVGAGI. In DNA form, the CDR3 reads TGTGCCAGCAGTTACTCGGGCAGTTCTAACTATGGCTACACCTTC. Translated, it gives CASSYSGSSNYGYTF.